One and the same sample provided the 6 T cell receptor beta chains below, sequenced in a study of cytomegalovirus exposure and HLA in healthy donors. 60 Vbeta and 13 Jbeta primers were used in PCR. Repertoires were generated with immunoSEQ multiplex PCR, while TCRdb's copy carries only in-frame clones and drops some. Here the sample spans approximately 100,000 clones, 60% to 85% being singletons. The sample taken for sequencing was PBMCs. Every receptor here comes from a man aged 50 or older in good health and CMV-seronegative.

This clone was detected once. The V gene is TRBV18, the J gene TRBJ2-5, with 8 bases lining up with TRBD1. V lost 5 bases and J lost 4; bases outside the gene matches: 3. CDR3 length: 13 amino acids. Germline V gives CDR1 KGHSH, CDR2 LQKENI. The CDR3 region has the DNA TGTGCCAGCTCATCAGGGACAGGAGAGACCCAGTACTTC. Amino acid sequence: CASSSGTGETQYF.

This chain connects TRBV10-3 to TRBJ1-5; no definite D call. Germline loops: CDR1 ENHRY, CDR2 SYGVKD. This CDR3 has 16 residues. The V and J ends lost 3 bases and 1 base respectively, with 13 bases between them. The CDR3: CAISDGEVESNQPQHF. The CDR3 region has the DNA TGTGCCATCAGTGACGGGGAGGTTGAAAGCAATCAGCCCCAGCATTTT.

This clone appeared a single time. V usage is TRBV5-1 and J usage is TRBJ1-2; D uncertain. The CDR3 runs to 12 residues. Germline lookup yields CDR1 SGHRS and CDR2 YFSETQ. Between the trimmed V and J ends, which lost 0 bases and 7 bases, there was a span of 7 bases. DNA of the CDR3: TGCGCCAGCAGCTTGGCGTTCGGTGGCTACACCTTC. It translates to CASSLAFGGYTF.

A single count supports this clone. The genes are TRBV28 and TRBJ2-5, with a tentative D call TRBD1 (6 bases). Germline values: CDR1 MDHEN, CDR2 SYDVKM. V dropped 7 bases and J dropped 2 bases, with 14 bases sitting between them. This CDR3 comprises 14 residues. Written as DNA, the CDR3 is TGTGCCAGCATGTCCGGGACATCACAAGAGACCCAGTACTTC. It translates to CASMSGTSQETQYF. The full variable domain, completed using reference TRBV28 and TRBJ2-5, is DVKVTQSSRYLVKRTGEKVFLECVQDMDHENMFWYRQDPGLGLRLIYFSYDVKMKEKGDIPEGYSVSREKKERFSLILESASTNQTSMYLCASMSGTSQETQYFGPGTRLLVL.

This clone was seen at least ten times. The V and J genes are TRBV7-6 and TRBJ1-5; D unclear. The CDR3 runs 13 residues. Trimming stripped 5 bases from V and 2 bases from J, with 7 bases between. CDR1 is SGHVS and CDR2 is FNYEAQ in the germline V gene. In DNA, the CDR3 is TGTGCCAGCAGCCCCAGTGGCAATCAGCCCCAGCATTTT. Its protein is CASSPSGNQPQHF.

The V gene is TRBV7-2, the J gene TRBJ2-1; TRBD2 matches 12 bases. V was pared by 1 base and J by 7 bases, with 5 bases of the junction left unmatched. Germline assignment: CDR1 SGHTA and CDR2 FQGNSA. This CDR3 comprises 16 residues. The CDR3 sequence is CASSLGGLAGLNEQFF. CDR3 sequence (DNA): TGTGCCAGCAGCTTAGGTGGACTAGCGGGATTAAATGAGCAGTTCTTC.